Listed below are T cell receptor beta chains from one sample, sequenced in a study of T cells in Graves' hyperthyroidism and ophthalmopathy. Each CDR3 protein gets one entry after TCRdb re-called the multiplex PCR reads with MiXCR. Altogether approximately 400,000 distinct CDR3 sequences are present, roughly 13% being singletons, with the ten largest covering around 20%. The specimen was blood. The receptors were gathered from a man under 40 with Graves' hyperthyroidism that later progressed to Graves' ophthalmopathy. The CDR3 runs from the conserved cysteine through the conserved F or W. D genes are given only for firm matches. Size tells how often a clone was seen (once, few, many) or the class of an expanded clone, and some rows leave it out.

clone_size | j_call | v_call | d_call | cdr3_nt | cdr3_aa
- | TRBJ1-3 | TRBV9 | - | TGTGCCAGCACCTCTGGGTCACACTCTGGAAACACCATATATTTT | CASTSGSHSGNTIYF
many | TRBJ1-1 | TRBV29-1 | - | TGCAGCGTGGCCGGAGGGTCCACTGAAGCTTTCTTT | CSVAGGSTEAFF
many | TRBJ1-3 | TRBV5-1 | - | TGCGCCAGCAGCCTCGGGTCGACTGGAAACACCATATATTTT | CASSLGSTGNTIYF
many | TRBJ2-7 | TRBV28 | - | TGTGCCAGCAGTTTTCCCGCGGGACAAAACTACGAGCAGTACTTC | CASSFPAGQNYEQYF
- | TRBJ1-4 | TRBV9 | TRBD1 | TGTGCCAGCAGCGTTGGGGCTTCGGCAGGGGGTGAAAAACTGTTTTTT | CASSVGASAGGEKLFF
many | TRBJ2-5 | TRBV12-3/TRBV12-4 | TRBD1 | TGTGCCAGCAGCCTCTTGGACAGGGGAGGGGAGACCCAGTACTTC | CASSLLDRGGETQYF
few | TRBJ1-2 | TRBV2 | - | TGTGCCAGCAGTGGAGGACATAACTATGGCTACACCTTC | CASSGGHNYGYTF
few | TRBJ2-1 | TRBV25-1 | TRBD2 | TGTGCCAGCAGTGGAACTAGCGGGCCCTACAATGAGCAGTTCTTC | CASSGTSGPYNEQFF
many | TRBJ2-5 | TRBV7-9 | - | TGTGCCAGCAGCGTCAGGACCCAAGAGACCCAGTACTTC | CASSVRTQETQYF
many | TRBJ1-1 | TRBV11-3 | - | TGTGCCAGCAGCTTAGAGGGCGTCAGCACTGAAGCTTTCTTT | CASSLEGVSTEAFF
- | TRBJ2-7 | TRBV6-2/TRBV6-3 | TRBD1 | TGTGCCAGCAGTTTCTCTGGGACAGTCTCCTACGAGCAGTACTTC | CASSFSGTVSYEQYF
- | TRBJ2-7 | TRBV7-2 | TRBD2 | TGTGCCAGCAGCTCGGGACTAGCGGGGGGGCGGCTATCCTACGAGCAGTACTTC | CASSSGLAGGRLSYEQYF
- | TRBJ2-5 | TRBV28 | - | TGTGCCAGCAGTTTCTACAGCGGTAGGGGCCAAGAGACCCAGTACTTC | CASSFYSGRGQETQYF
many | TRBJ1-2 | TRBV5-1 | - | TGCGCCAGCAGCTTGGATTCAGGGTCTAACTATGGCTACACCTTC | CASSLDSGSNYGYTF
many | TRBJ2-1 | TRBV5-1 | - | TGCGCCTCAATCGGACCGGCCAACAATGAGCAGTTCTTC | CASIGPANNEQFF
few | TRBJ1-1 | TRBV28 | TRBD1 | TGTGCCAGCAGGGTTACAGGGGTAGCGAACACTGAAGCTTTCTTT | CASRVTGVANTEAFF
few | TRBJ2-2 | TRBV4-1 | - | TGCGCCAGCAGCCAAGATCGGTCTCGGGGGCCGAACACCGGGGAGCTGTTTTTT | CASSQDRSRGPNTGELFF
- | TRBJ1-4 | TRBV20-1 | - | TGCAGTGCTAGTGCCCGGGCATTTAATGAAAAACTGTTTTTT | CSASARAFNEKLFF
many | TRBJ1-6 | TRBV27 | TRBD1 | TGTGCCAGCAGTTTTCAGGGGGATTGTTCACCCCTCCACTTT | CASSFQGDCSPLHF
many | TRBJ2-7 | TRBV27 | - | - | CASSSSGRSSYEQYF
- | TRBJ1-2 | TRBV7-8 | - | TGTGCCAGCAGCTTAGCCGCCTCGGGGGTGCATGGCTACACCTTC | CASSLAASGVHGYTF
- | TRBJ2-2 | TRBV5-6 | - | TGTGCCAGCAGCTACGGGACCGTCGGGGAGCTGTTTTTT | CASSYGTVGELFF
- | TRBJ1-3 | TRBV7-9 | - | TGTGCCAGCAGCTTCGAGGAAATCTCTGGAAACACCATATATTTT | CASSFEEISGNTIYF
- | TRBJ2-2 | TRBV6-1 | - | TGTGCCAGCAGTGAAAAGGGCAGATCATACACCGGGGAGCTGTTTTTT | CASSEKGRSYTGELFF
many | TRBJ1-4 | TRBV7-2 | - | TGTGCCAGCATCCCCCGGGTGGGAGCTAATGAAAAACTGTTTTTT | CASIPRVGANEKLFF
many | TRBJ2-1 | TRBV27 | TRBD1 | TGTGCCAGCAGTTTAACACCCGGGACAGGGGTCTACAATGAGCAGTTCTTC | CASSLTPGTGVYNEQFF
- | TRBJ1-5 | TRBV7-9 | - | TGTGCCAGCAGCTTAGCCACAGGATATAGCAATCAGCCCCAGCATTTT | CASSLATGYSNQPQHF
- | TRBJ1-1 | TRBV19 | TRBD1 | TGTGCCAGTAGGGACAGGGGGCGTACTGAAGCTTTCTTT | CASRDRGRTEAFF
few | TRBJ1-6 | TRBV7-9 | TRBD1 | TGTGCCAGCAGCTGGGACAGTAGTCGGAATTCACCCCTCCACTTT | CASSWDSSRNSPLHF
few | TRBJ2-3 | TRBV6-1 | TRBD1 | TGTGCCAGCAGCCAGGGACAGAGAACAGATACGCAGTATTTT | CASSQGQRTDTQYF
few | TRBJ2-5 | TRBV27 | - | TGTGCCAGCAGTACTACAGGAAGAGTGAGAGAGACCCAGTACTTC | CASSTTGRVRETQYF
many | TRBJ2-5 | TRBV28 | - | TGTGCCAGCAGTACCATTCCGGGGGAGGGACAAGAACTACAAGAGACCCAGTACTTC | CASSTIPGEGQELQETQYF
few | TRBJ2-1 | TRBV7-3 | - | TGTGCCAGCAGCCTCGGGGCGCAGCAGTTCTTC | CASSLGAQQFF